The source of this T cell receptor (beta chain) is a study of regulatory T cells in long-lasting Graves disease. Study-wide background: Patients with persistent Graves' disease had over 5 years of antithyroid drugs and persistent TSH receptor antibodies.

Time point: persistent/refractory GD, antithyroid drugs over 5 years with positive TRAb. Researchers made the TCR library from RNA that was extracted from PBMCs. The guidelines of the American Thyroid Association were the basis for diagnosing Graves' disease. Construction of the TCR beta libraries employed iRepertoire HTBI primers in conjunction with Arm-PCR of CDR3 regions. In the original analysis: Taken together, the samples had 50 to 70 TRBV and more than 12 TRBJ segments identified. TCRdb reprocessed the multiplex PCR reads via MiXCR and lists one record per CDR3 protein. TCRdb's processing, not the authors', yielded these V and J calls. The profile covers over 300,000 distinct CDR3 sequences, with around a fifth appearing a single time and 29% taken by the ten largest. The germline V gene has CDR1 GTSNPN and CDR2 SVGIG (reference sequence). The CDR3 covers 13 residues. V lost 3 bases, J lost 3 bases, and 0 bases stayed unmatched.

Specimen: peripheral blood mononuclear cells (PBMCs), collected when the disease was refractory, from a patient treated with antithyroid drugs. V and J are TRBV30 and TRBJ2-7; 12 bases are shared with TRBD2. The receptor comes from a female donor with Graves disease. CDR3: CAWRTSGSYEQYF. The CDR3 nucleotides are TGTGCCTGGAGGACTAGCGGGAGCTACGAGCAGTACTTC.